This T cell receptor (beta chain) originates from a study of beta chain features in type 1 diabetes. Findings and caveats of the study: The study found moderately but significantly shorter TCRB CDR3s in all four CD4+ subsets of Type 1 diabetes patients. Insertions were fewer and deletions more numerous at VDJ junctions in type 1 diabetes patients.

Expressed TCRB transcripts were sequenced because the isolated RNA had all been reverse transcribed beforehand. Method: immunoSEQ multiplex PCR; TCRdb's copy keeps in-frame clones and lacks some. The data show 600,000 to 700,000 clones, approximately 13% seen once. In the case of this clone: Its antigen remains unknown.

Germline V gene data show CDR1 as SQVTM and CDR2 as ANQGSEA. The V and J ends lost 5 bases and 0 bases, in that order; junction bases with no gene match: 10. This CDR3 has 15 amino acids. The chain links TRBV29-1 to TRBJ2-7; 7 bases align to TRBD1. The TCR comes from a man between 25 and 39 years old with type 1 diabetes. Sequencing was performed on naive CD4+ T cells from blood. For the CDR3, the DNA is TGCAGCGTTTCCCCGGGACAGAGTCTCTCCTACGAGCAGTACTTC. Amino acids: CSVSPGQSLSYEQYF.